This T cell receptor gamma chain comes out of a study of intestinal T cells in coeliac disease. Study summary: Mean age was roughly 17 for coeliac patients versus roughly 57 for controls. Study-wide points: Repeated CDR3 amino acid sequences could not be told from PCR duplicates. All 22 biopsies were correctly classified by TRD kmer clustering.

The CDR3 contains 18 residues. The J segment lost 0 bases and the V segment lost 1 base, leaving 12 bases of the junction unmatched. Concerning this clone itself: Its target is not known.

TRG repertoires were amplified with LymphoTrack primers from approximately 190 ng of biopsy DNA. TCRdb re-analyzed the multiplex PCR reads via CATT. The data contain 1,800 or so gamma-chain clones, approximately 46% of them seen just once; the ten biggest clones take up approximately 7%. Nine to ten formalin-fixed paraffin-embedded scrolls, each 5 µm thick, supplied each case's genomic DNA. Duodenal biopsies that were formalin-fixed, paraffin-embedded, fully anonymised and surplus to diagnostic needs were used. The sequence was collected from a human donor with celiac disease. This chain connects TRGV11 to TRGJ1 or TRGJ2. TRGV11 has ORF status, its function being uncertain. Sequencing input: a duodenal biopsy. The DNA for the CDR3 is TGTGCCTGCTGGATTAGGCAACGCGGGGGGTCGAATTATTATAAGAAACTCTTT. Its translation: CACWIRQRGGSNYYKKLF.